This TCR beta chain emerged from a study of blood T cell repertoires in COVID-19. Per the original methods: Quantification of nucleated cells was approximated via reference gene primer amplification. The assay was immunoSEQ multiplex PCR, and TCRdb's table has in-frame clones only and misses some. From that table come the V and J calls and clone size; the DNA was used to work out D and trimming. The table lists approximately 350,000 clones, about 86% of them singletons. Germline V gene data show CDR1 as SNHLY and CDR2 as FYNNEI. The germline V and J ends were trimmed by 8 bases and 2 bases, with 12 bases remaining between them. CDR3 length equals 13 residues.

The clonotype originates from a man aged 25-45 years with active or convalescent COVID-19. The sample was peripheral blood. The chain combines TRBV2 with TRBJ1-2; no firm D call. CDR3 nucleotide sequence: TGTGCCAGCGACAAGGAAAAGAACTATGGCTACACCTTC. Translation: CASDKEKNYGYTF.